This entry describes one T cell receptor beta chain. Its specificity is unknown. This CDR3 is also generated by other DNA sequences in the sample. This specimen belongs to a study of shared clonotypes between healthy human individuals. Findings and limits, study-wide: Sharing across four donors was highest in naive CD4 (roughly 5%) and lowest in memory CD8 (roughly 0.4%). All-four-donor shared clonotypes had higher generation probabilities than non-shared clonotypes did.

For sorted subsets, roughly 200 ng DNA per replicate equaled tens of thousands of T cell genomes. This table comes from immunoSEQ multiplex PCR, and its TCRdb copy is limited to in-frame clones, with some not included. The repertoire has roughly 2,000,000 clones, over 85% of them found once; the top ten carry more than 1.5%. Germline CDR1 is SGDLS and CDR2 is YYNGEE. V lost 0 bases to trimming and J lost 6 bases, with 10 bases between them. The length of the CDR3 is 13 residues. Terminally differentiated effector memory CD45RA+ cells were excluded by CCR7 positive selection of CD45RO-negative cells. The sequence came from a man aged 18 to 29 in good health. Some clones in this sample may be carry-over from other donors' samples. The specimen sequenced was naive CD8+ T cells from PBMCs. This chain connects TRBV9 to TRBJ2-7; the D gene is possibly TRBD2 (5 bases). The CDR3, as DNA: TGTGCCAGCAGCGTAGGAGGGCTTGGCGAGCAGTACTTC. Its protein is CASSVGGLGEQYF.